The present T cell receptor beta chain was sequenced within a study of preoperative IRX-2 immunotherapy in early breast cancer. Assay: immunoSEQ multiplex PCR; the TCRdb copy retains only in-frame clones and omits some. The table records more than 50,000 clones, 94% of them present only once. V was trimmed by 2 bases and J by 3 bases, leaving 17 bases between them. The CDR3 is 16 amino acids. Germline CDR1 KGHSH, CDR2 LQKENI. Treatment reported: preoperative locoregional IRX-2 cytokine immunotherapy. This phase Ib study tested locoregional IRX-2 cytokine immunotherapy given before surgery. This clone was detected once.

This TCR was recovered from a human donor with breast cancer. Sampling was performed from a patient treated with IRX-2 immunotherapy. This rearrangement joins TRBV18 to TRBJ2-7, with a tentative D call TRBD2 (6 bases). The CDR3 DNA reads as TGTGCCAGCTCACCAATGGTGGGAGGCGCTTACTACGAGCAGTACTTC. It yields the protein CASSPMVGGAYYEQYF.